This T cell receptor beta chain was found in a study of CD8 T cells in ankylosing spondylitis. Regarding the study as a whole: Blood of patients with ankylosing spondylitis appeared to be characterized by a TCR beta motif of eight highly homologous variants. The authors reported significant enrichment of disease-linked clones in matched ankylosing spondylitis synovial fluid. Disease-associated clonotypes exhibited CD8+ identity and were relatively infrequent in peripheral blood.

V shed 0 bases and J 9 bases; nucleotides not matched to a gene: 16. CDR1 and CDR2 (germline): MNHEY, SMNVEV (reference sequence). This CDR3 comprises 18 residues. For TCR beta, libraries came from quantitative 5'-RACE with molecular barcodes. TCRdb reanalysed the 5' RACE reads using MiXCR and keeps one entry per CDR3 protein. The sample carries 500,000 or so distinct CDR3 sequences, approximately 5.3% recorded once. This clonotype showed up many times. Its antigen remains unidentified. The specimen was blood, either unsorted or a sorted T cell fraction (not recorded which). The chain couples TRBV27 to TRBJ2-3; 9 bases line up with TRBD2. This clonotype was sampled from a male donor with ankylosing spondylitis. CDR3: CASSLSWLRGRAVVTQYF. The CDR3 bases are TGTGCCAGCAGTTTATCCTGGCTTCGCGGGAGGGCCGTGGTCACGCAGTATTTT.